The 27 T cell receptor beta chains given below trace back to one sample, sequenced in a study of T cells in Graves' hyperthyroidism and ophthalmopathy. Amplification of TCR beta CDR3 regions used RNA as the template. The HTBI primer set served for first-round RT-PCR of the TCR CDR3. From the multiplex PCR reads, TCRdb called clonotypes with MiXCR, one entry per CDR3 protein. The sample holds about 590,000 distinct CDR3 sequences; around 14% are singletons and the top ten take less than 9.5%. Sequencing input: blood. Source of these receptors: a woman aged 30 to 39 with Graves' hyperthyroidism.

About this clonotype itself: It may be a read error: a sequence one base away is much more abundant. The chain couples TRBV30 to TRBJ1-2, with unresolved D. Germline V gives CDR1 GTSNPN, CDR2 SVGIG (reference sequence). The CDR3 has 15 amino acids. The V gene lost 0 bases and the J gene lost 4 bases, with 15 bases spanning the gap. CDR3 DNA sequence: TGTGCCTGGAGTGTATATCTGGACGGCCGCTATGGCTACACCTTC. As protein: CAWSVYLDGRYGYTF.

DNA of the CDR3: TGTGCCAGCAGGGAGAGAAAGGATCAGCCCCAGCATTTT. This translates into CASRERKDQPQHF. The chain is built from TRBV6-1 and TRBJ1-5, with D uncertain. The CDR3 has 13 residues. V gave up 6 bases and J gave up 5 bases, with 11 bases separating them. Germline V gene data show CDR1 as MNHNS and CDR2 as SASEGT.

This clonotype was seen many times. The chain uses TRBV12-3 or TRBV12-4 and TRBJ2-7; TRBD2 aligns across 12 bases. CDR3 size: 17 residues. V lost 0 bases and J lost 4; bases outside the gene matches: 7. The CDR3 DNA reads TGTGCCAGCAGTTTAGCGCTTGGACTAGCGGGAATGTACGAGCAGTACTTC. Its protein product is CASSLALGLAGMYEQYF.

At least ten counts were recorded for this clonotype. The chain recombines TRBV2 with TRBJ2-1; 10 bases are shared with TRBD2. CDR1 is SNHLY and CDR2 is FYNNEI in the germline V gene. Losses at the gene ends were 2 bases for V and 9 bases for J; bases not matched to a gene: 1. The CDR3 runs 13 residues. CDR3: CASSESSGGEQFF. The CDR3 coding sequence is TGTGCCAGCAGTGAATCTAGCGGGGGTGAGCAGTTCTTC.

This clonotype was seen ten or more times. The chain uses TRBV27 and TRBJ2-3; 9 bases are shared with TRBD1. CDR3 length equals 15 residues. V lost 4 bases, J lost 6 bases, and 8 bases stayed unmatched. Germline-derived CDR1 and CDR2 are MNHEY and SMNVEV (reference sequence). CDR3 sequence reads: CASSWTGERADTQYF. CDR3 coding DNA: TGTGCCAGCAGTTGGACAGGGGAACGAGCGGATACGCAGTATTTT.

This clonotype showed up many times. V usage is TRBV3-1 and J usage is TRBJ1-2, with a possible D match to TRBD1 (5 bases). The germline V gene has CDR1 LGHDT and CDR2 YNNKEL (reference sequence). There are 14 residues in the CDR3. Deletions cut 6 bases from V and 2 bases from J, with 13 bases between. The CDR3 here is CASSSRGVNYGYTF. The CDR3 bases are TGTGCCAGCAGTTCCAGAGGGGTCAACTATGGCTACACCTTC.

This chain connects TRBV15 to TRBJ2-2, with 9 bases matching TRBD1. Germline V gene data show CDR1 as LNHNV and CDR2 as YYDKDF (reference sequence). The CDR3 loop spans 16 amino acids. With V trimmed by 4 bases and J by 6 bases, 9 bases remained unmatched. The CDR3 protein is CATSIDRGLFSGELFF. The CDR3 nucleotides read TGTGCCACCAGCATCGACAGGGGGTTATTTTCCGGGGAGCTGTTTTTT.

This clonotype was observed at least ten times. The J gene is TRBJ1-1, the V gene TRBV29-1, with 8 bases aligning to TRBD1. Germline CDR1 and CDR2: SQVTM and ANQGSEA. V was clipped by 6 bases and J by 3 bases; unmatched bases: 12. CDR3 length equals 15 residues. The DNA of the CDR3 is TGCAGCGTGGGGGTCAGGGGGCCCCTCGACACTGAAGCTTTCTTT. It translates to CSVGVRGPLDTEAFF.

This clonotype was found many times. The chain couples TRBV20-1 to TRBJ2-1; 10 bases are a match to TRBD2. With V trimmed by 5 bases and J by 4 bases, 5 bases remained unmatched. The CDR3 loop spans 14 amino acids. Germline CDR1 and CDR2: DFQATT and SNEGSKA (reference sequence). Here the CDR3 reads CSALLAGNYNEQFF. The DNA of the CDR3 is TGCAGTGCTCTACTAGCGGGAAATTACAATGAGCAGTTCTTC.

As regards this clonotype: This may be a read error, as it is one base from a much larger clone. V and J are TRBV10-3 and TRBJ2-7; 7 nucleotides line up with TRBD1. V shed 3 bases and J 2 bases; nucleotides not matched to a gene: 4. Germline CDR1 reads ENHRY; CDR2 reads SYGVKD. The CDR3 is made up of 14 amino acids. The CDR3 coding sequence is TGTGCCATCAGTGAAAGACAGGGTCCCTACGAGCAGTACTTC. Protein product: CAISERQGPYEQYF.

This clonotype was picked up a small number of times. The chain links TRBV4-1 to TRBJ1-1; 12 bases align to TRBD1. The J segment lost 0 bases and the V segment lost 4 bases, leaving 15 bases of the junction unmatched. The CDR3 runs 20 residues. Per the germline V gene, CDR1 is MGHRA and CDR2 is YSYEKL. Here the CDR3 reads CASSLETTGTGGYMNTEAFF. CDR3 in DNA: TGCGCCAGCAGCCTTGAGACGACCGGGACAGGGGGCTACATGAACACTGAAGCTTTCTTT.

This clonotype appeared many times. The chain employs TRBV7-6 and TRBJ2-1; TRBD1 might be the D (6 bases). CDR3 length equals 15 residues. The V gene lost 0 bases and the J gene lost 7 bases, with 13 bases spanning the gap. Germline V gives CDR1 SGHVS, CDR2 FNYEAQ. Here the CDR3 DNA reads TGTGCCAGCAGCTTAGCAGAGACAGGTGTGAATGAGCAGTTCTTC. Encoded protein: CASSLAETGVNEQFF. Full variable domain (outside the CDR3, taken from reference TRBV7-6 and TRBJ2-1): GAGVSQSPRYKVTKRGQDVALRCDPISGHVSLYWYRQALGQGPEFLTYFNYEAQQDKSGLPNDRFSAERPEGSISTLTIQRTEQRDSAMYRCASSLAETGVNEQFFGPGTRLTVL.

This clonotype was counted ten times or more. The CDR3 loop is CASSFRTGRAKNIQYF. In DNA form, the CDR3 reads TGTGCCAGCAGCTTCCGGACAGGGCGAGCCAAAAACATTCAGTACTTC. This chain uses TRBV7-2 with TRBJ2-4, with TRBD1 matching over 8 bases. The CDR3 is 16 residues long. Germline trimming cut 3 bases from V and 0 bases from J; bases unmatched to any gene: 4. Germline V gives CDR1 SGHTA, CDR2 FQGNSA.

The chain employs TRBV5-1 and TRBJ2-5; 9 bases fit TRBD2. This CDR3 contains 18 residues. The V segment lost 2 bases and the J segment 0 bases; nucleotides outside the gene matches: 11. The germline CDR1 and CDR2 sequences are SGHRS and YFSETQ. CDR3: CASSFPLTTSGHQETQYF. DNA of the CDR3: TGCGCCAGCAGCTTCCCCCTAACGACTAGCGGCCACCAAGAGACCCAGTACTTC.

The sample holds a few counts of this clonotype. This may come from a read error, since a much larger clone is one base off. It is likely a read error, because the conserved phenylalanine at the end of the CDR3 is missing. The chain is built from TRBV2 and TRBJ2-7; D gene unclear. The CDR3 sequence is 13 residues long. V was cut by 6 bases and J by 0 bases, with 9 bases left in between. Germline V lookup: CDR1 SNHLY, CDR2 FYNNEI. The CDR3 bases are TGTGCCAGCAGAAACACTCCCTCCTACGAGCAGTACCTC. Translation: CASRNTPSYEQYL.

The chain joins TRBV12-5 to TRBJ1-5; D is ambiguous. Trimming cost V 1 base and J 4 bases, with 8 bases left between them. CDR3 length: 14 residues. The germline V gene has CDR1 LGHNT and CDR2 FRNRAP. This CDR3 is CASGLGGVNQPQHF. DNA for the CDR3: TGTGCTAGTGGTTTGGGTGGGGTTAATCAGCCCCAGCATTTT. The full variable domain, its missing parts supplied by reference TRBV12-5 and TRBJ1-5, is DARVTQTPRHKVTEMGQEVTMRCQPILGHNTVFWYRQTMMQGLELLAYFRNRAPLDDSGMPKDRFSAEMPDATLATLKIQPSEPRDSAVYFCASGLGGVNQPQHFGDGTRLSIL.

There are many counts of this clonotype. This chain connects TRBV7-2 to TRBJ1-4, with D possibly matching TRBD1 (5 bases). Trimming shortened V by 2 bases and J by 7 bases, and 11 bases separated the two germline ends. The germline gives CDR1 SGHTA, CDR2 FQGNSA. CDR3 length equals 14 residues. CDR3 in amino acids: CASSLLGVTEKLFF. The CDR3 bases are TGTGCCAGCAGCTTACTGGGGGTTACTGAAAAACTGTTTTTT.

This rearrangement joins TRBV20-1 to TRBJ2-7; 10 positions match TRBD2. CDR1 DFQATT and CDR2 SNEGSKA come from the germline V gene (reference sequence). With V trimmed by 1 base and J by 0 bases, 12 bases remained unmatched. The CDR3 is 18 residues long. The CDR3 loop reads CSARGSGAGGLSSYEQYF. In nucleotides, the CDR3 is TGCAGTGCTAGAGGCTCAGGAGCGGGAGGGCTCAGCTCCTACGAGCAGTACTTC.

This clonotype was observed at least ten times. The genes are TRBV20-1 and TRBJ2-3; tentative D call: TRBD1 (6 bases). Deletions cut 3 bases from V and 0 bases from J, with 10 bases between. Germline V gene sequence: CDR1 DFQATT, CDR2 SNEGSKA (reference sequence). CDR3 length: 14 amino acids. CDR3 in amino acids: CSARRTESTDTQYF. DNA of the CDR3: TGCAGTGCTAGGAGGACAGAGAGCACAGATACGCAGTATTTT.

At least ten counts were recorded for this clonotype. The chain joins TRBV5-1 to TRBJ1-4; perhaps TRBD1 as D (5 bases). CDR1 and CDR2 from the germline V gene are SGHRS and YFSETQ. Trimming left V 4 bases short and J 5 bases short, with 21 bases between. This CDR3 is built from 17 residues. The CDR3 coding sequence is TGCGCCAGCAGCCAAGGTGGGCAGGGCGCATGGAATGAAAAACTGTTTTTT. It specifies CASSQGGQGAWNEKLFF.

This clonotype was detected once. The chain couples TRBV11-2 to TRBJ2-3; 10 bases align to TRBD2. V shed 3 bases, J shed 7 bases, and the junction held 13 bases outside the gene matches. The CDR3 runs 17 residues. Germline V gene data show CDR1 as SGHAT and CDR2 as FQNNGV. CDR3 DNA: TGTGCCAGCAGCTTCTATTGGACTAGCGGAGCCATGAATACGCAGTATTTT. As protein: CASSFYWTSGAMNTQYF.

This clonotype was recorded at least ten times. The gene calls are TRBV7-9 and TRBJ2-7; 11 positions match TRBD2. Looked up from germline, CDR1 is SEHNR and CDR2 is FQNEAQ (reference sequence). The CDR3 has 15 amino acids. V shed 6 bases and J 2 bases; nucleotides not matched to a gene: 6. The CDR3 here is CASSSTSGTTYEQYF. In nucleotides, the CDR3 is TGTGCCAGCAGTTCGACTAGCGGGACAACCTACGAGCAGTACTTC.

This clonotype was recorded at least ten times. The rearrangement joins TRBV28 to TRBJ1-1; 7 nucleotides align to TRBD1. Losses at the gene ends were 6 bases for V and 8 bases for J; bases not matched to a gene: 12. The CDR3 contains 14 residues. Looked up from germline, CDR1 is MDHEN and CDR2 is SYDVKM. CDR3 amino acids: CASSAHDRVGEAFF. CDR3 DNA: TGTGCCAGCAGCGCCCATGACAGGGTTGGGGAAGCTTTCTTT.

This clonotype appeared a few times. The chain employs TRBV10-1 and TRBJ2-7; D is unresolved. Trimming left V 7 bases short and J 7 bases short, with 17 bases between. Looked up from germline, CDR1 is WNHNN and CDR2 is SYGVQD (reference sequence). The CDR3 runs 13 residues. The CDR3 coding sequence is TGCGCCAGCATCGGAGACCGTTCTTGGGAGCAGTACTTC. Translated, it gives CASIGDRSWEQYF.

The chain has TRBV5-1 and TRBJ2-7, with 11 bases aligning to TRBD2. The CDR3 is made up of 18 amino acids. Germline CDR1 SGHRS, CDR2 YFSETQ. J was trimmed by 2 bases and V by 0 bases; bases with no gene match: 10. CDR3 loop: CASSLDLTGGLAAYEQYF. The CDR3 nucleotides are TGCGCCAGCAGCTTGGACTTGACAGGGGGACTAGCGGCCTACGAGCAGTACTTC.

The V call is TRBV7-3, the J call TRBJ2-1, with D possibly TRBD2 on 5 matching bases. V was trimmed by 2 bases and J by 1 base, leaving 9 bases between them. This CDR3 is 15 amino acids long. CDR1 and CDR2 from the germline V gene are SGHTA and FQGTGA. CDR3 loop: CASSLSAGSYNEQFF. Here the CDR3 DNA reads TGTGCCAGCAGCTTATCGGCGGGTTCCTACAATGAGCAGTTCTTC.

With regard to this clonotype: Given a much more abundant clone one base away, this may be a read error. The rearrangement joins TRBV29-1 to TRBJ2-3, with 11 nucleotides matching TRBD2. The CDR3 is 15 residues long. Germline-derived CDR1 and CDR2 are SQVTM and ANQGSEA. The CDR3, as DNA: TGCGGCGTGGTCTGGACTAGCGGGAGCACAGATACGCAGTATTTT. It yields the protein CGVVWTSGSTDTQYF.